Below, one T cell receptor (beta chain) is given with its context. This sample stems from a study of blood T cell repertoires in COVID-19. The CDR3 totals 16 residues. The germline CDR1 and CDR2 sequences are LNHNV and YYDKDF (reference sequence). V lost 4 bases and J lost 3, with 16 bases in between. Clones were read by immunoSEQ multiplex PCR, and TCRdb kept only the in-frame ones, dropping some. The sample gives 200,000 to 250,000 clones, approximately 86% of which show up once; about 4% is in the top ten. This TCR came from a woman in her twenties or thirties who had been exposed to COVID-19. Sequencing was performed on PBMCs or T cells enriched from blood (not recorded which). This chain joins TRBV15 and TRBJ2-4; D is possibly TRBD1 (6 bases). The CDR3, as DNA: TGTGCCACCAGCACCGGACAGTGGGTGGGCAAAAACATTCAGTACTTC. Translating it yields CATSTGQWVGKNIQYF.